This section outlines one TCR beta chain sequence together with its context. Clinical history as reported by participants underpinned cohort assignment. There are 13 residues in the CDR3. Germline CDR1 is SGHTS and CDR2 is YDEGEE. Trimming took 4 bases from V and 2 from J, leaving 8 bases between them. The table came from immunoSEQ multiplex PCR; TCRdb's copy has only in-frame clones and leaves some out. The table has under 300,000 clones, around 90% seen once. This specimen belongs to a study of blood T cell repertoires in COVID-19. The sample was PBMCs or T cells enriched from blood (not recorded which). This TCR was sampled from a woman in her thirties or forties who had recovered from COVID-19. The chain recombines TRBV5-8 with TRBJ2-3; possibly TRBD2 for D (6 bases). In DNA form, the CDR3 reads TGTGCCAGCAGCCTAGCGAACACAGATACGCAGTATTTT. Protein product: CASSLANTDTQYF.